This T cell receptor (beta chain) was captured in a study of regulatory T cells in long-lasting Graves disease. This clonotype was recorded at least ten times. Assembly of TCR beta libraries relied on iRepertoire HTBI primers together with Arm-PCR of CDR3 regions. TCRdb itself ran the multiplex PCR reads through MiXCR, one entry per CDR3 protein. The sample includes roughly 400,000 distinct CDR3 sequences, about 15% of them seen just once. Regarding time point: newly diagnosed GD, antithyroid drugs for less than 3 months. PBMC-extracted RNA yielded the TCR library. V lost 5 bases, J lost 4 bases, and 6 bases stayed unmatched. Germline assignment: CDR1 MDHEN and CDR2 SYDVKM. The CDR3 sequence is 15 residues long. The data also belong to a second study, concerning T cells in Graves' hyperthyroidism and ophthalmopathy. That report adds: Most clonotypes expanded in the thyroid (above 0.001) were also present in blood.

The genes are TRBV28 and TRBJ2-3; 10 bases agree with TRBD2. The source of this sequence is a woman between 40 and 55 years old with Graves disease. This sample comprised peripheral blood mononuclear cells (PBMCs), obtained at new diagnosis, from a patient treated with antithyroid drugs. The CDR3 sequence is CASSTSGILADTQYF. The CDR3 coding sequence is TGTGCCAGCAGTACTAGCGGGATTTTAGCAGATACGCAGTATTTT. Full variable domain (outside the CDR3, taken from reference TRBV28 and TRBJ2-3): DVKVTQSSRYLVKRTGEKVFLECVQDMDHENMFWYRQDPGLGLRLIYFSYDVKMKEKGDIPEGYSVSREKKERFSLILESASTNQTSMYLCASSTSGILADTQYFGPGTRLTVL.